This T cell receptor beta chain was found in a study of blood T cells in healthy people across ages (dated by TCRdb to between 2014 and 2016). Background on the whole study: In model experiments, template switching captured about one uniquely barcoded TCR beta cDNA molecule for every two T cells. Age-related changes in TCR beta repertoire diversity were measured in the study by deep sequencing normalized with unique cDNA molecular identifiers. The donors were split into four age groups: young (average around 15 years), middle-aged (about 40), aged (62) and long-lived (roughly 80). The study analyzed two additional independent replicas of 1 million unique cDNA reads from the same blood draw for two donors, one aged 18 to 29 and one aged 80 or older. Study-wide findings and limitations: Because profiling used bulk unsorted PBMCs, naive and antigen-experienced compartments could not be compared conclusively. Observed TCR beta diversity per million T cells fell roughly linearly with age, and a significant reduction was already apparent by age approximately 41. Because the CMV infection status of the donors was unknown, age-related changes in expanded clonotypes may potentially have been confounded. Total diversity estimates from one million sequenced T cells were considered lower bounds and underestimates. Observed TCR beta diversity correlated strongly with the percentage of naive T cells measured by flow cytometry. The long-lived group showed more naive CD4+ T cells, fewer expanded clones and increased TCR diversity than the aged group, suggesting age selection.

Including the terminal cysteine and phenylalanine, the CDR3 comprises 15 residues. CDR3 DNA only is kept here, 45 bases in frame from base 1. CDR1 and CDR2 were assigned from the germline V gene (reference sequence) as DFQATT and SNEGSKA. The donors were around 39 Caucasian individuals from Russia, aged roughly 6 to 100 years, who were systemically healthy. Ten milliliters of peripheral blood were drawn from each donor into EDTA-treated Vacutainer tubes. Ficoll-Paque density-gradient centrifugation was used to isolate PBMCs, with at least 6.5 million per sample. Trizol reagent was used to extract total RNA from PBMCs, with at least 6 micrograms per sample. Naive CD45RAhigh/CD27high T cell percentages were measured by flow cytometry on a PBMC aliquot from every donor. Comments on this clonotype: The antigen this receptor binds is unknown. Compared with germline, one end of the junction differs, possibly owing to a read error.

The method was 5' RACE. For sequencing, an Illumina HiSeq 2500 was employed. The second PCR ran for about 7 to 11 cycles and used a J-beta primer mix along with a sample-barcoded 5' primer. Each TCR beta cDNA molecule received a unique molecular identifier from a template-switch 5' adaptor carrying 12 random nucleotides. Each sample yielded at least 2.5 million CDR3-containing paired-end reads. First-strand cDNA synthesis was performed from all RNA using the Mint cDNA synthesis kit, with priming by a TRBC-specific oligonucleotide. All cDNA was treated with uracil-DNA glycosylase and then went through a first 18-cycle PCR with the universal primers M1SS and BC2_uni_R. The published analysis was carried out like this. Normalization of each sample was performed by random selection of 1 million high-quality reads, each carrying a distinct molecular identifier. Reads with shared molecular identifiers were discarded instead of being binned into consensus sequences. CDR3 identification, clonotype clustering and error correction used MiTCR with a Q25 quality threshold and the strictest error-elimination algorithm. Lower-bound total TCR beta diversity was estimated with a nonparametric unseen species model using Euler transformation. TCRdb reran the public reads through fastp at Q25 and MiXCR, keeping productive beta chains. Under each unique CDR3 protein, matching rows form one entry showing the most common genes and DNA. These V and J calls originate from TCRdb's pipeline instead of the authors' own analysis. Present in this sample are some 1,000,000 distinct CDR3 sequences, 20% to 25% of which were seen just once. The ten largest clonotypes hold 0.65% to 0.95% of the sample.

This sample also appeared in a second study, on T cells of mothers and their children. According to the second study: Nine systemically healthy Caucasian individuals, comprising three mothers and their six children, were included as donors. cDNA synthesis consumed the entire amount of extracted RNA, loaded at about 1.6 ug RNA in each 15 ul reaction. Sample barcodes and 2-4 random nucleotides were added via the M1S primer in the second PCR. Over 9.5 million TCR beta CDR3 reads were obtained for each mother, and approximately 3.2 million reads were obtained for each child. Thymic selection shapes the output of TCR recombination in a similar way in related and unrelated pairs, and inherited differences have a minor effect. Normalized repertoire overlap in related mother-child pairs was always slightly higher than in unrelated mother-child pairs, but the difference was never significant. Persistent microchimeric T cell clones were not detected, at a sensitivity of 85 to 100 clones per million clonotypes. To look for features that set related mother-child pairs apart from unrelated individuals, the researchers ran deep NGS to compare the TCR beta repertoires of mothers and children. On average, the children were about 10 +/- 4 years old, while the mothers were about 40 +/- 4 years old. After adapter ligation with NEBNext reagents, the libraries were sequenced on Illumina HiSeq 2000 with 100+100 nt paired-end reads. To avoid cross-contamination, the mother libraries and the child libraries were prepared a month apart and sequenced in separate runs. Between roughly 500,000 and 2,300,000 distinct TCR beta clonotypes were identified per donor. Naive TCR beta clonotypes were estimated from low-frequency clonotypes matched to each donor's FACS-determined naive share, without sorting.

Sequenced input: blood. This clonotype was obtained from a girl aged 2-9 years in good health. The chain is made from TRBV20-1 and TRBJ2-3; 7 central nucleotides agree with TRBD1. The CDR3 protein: CGAREVTGSWDTQYF. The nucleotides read TGCGGTGCTAGAGAAGTGACAGGGAGTTGGGATACGCAGTATTTT.